The rows below give T cell receptor beta chains drawn from one sample of a study of beta chain features in type 1 diabetes. The data were produced by immunoSEQ multiplex PCR, yet TCRdb's version contains in-frame clones alone and is incomplete. The table has hundreds of thousands of clones, around an eighth seen once. Sequences were obtained from naive CD4+ T cells from blood. The origin of the receptors is a man aged 18-30 years with type 1 diabetes. Each CDR3 is given without its conserved first and last residue. The size entry is marked missing in some rows and otherwise reads once, few, many or a size class.

clone size	V gene	CDR3 protein
.	TRBV27	ASSNDRDAYNEQF
few	TRBV5-6	ASSLRQAGSPLH
.	TRBV19	ASSIAAAEKLF
.	TRBV5-6	ASSLVSLGEAF
few	TRBV6-1	ASSEERTAYEQY
.	TRBV5-6	ASSLGQTED
few	TRBV5-4	ASSLKRGFTDTQY
.	TRBV5-1	ASSMDPGRYYEQY
once	TRBV27	ASRKEGSGGELF
.	TRBV14	ASSPRTGPEKLF
.	TRBV6-6	ASSPGQGAETQY
few	TRBV7-3	ASSLAENTEAF
.	TRBV30	AWTSQTNYGYT
few	TRBV6-1	ASEGGYTGELF
.	TRBV19	ATFSGDSYNEQF
.	TRBV6-1	ASSEAGSNQPQH
few	TRBV13	ASSLATKQKLTDTQY
few	TRBV2	ASSDQGARYEQY
.	TRBV18	ASSPPNRVDGYT
.	TRBV29-1	SVKPTLDEQY
.	TRBV27	ASSPRTGNNSPLH
.	TRBV6-5	ASSYSLGNGYT
few	TRBV29-1	SVEANYGYT
few	TRBV25-1	ASSKSGTAPDYGYT
few	TRBV5-1	ASSLSGQGTDTQY
.	TRBV7-9	ASSPHWTSGVSQETQY
.	TRBV7-8	ASSRRQDYSYEQY
few	TRBV25-1	ASSEWGTGEGEQY
.	TRBV7-9	ASSPTAGSFTEAF
.	TRBV9	ASSVGTPTGELF
.	TRBV25-1	ASSDPGGTNEKLF
.	TRBV21-1	ASSKSGRNQDSGANVLT
.	TRBV6-6	ASSRGTGGTEAF
few	TRBV29-1	SVERPGDEQY